This T cell receptor beta chain was obtained from a study of glioma-infiltrating T cells. Germline CDR1 is MNHEY and CDR2 is SVGEGT. CDR3 length: 13 amino acids. The iRepertoire nested amplicon-rescue multiplex PCR amplified TCR alpha and beta CDR3s from RNA. Tissue mRNA or PBMC total RNA, 100-400 ng, went into one-step reverse transcription and amplification. One entry per CDR3 protein results from TCRdb running MiXCR on the multiplex PCR reads. The table shows some 120,000 distinct CDR3 sequences, with roughly 25% occurring only once. Broader study findings: Above-expected tissue-blood divergence occurred in all gliomas, most in low-grade ones.

Of note for this clonotype: The antigen is not known. A single base separates this from a much larger clone, so it may be a read error.

This TCR was sampled from a human donor with low-grade glioma or glioblastoma, undergoing nonglioma brain surgery, or in good health (not recorded which). Sequenced material: glioma tissue, nonneoplastic brain tissue, or PBMCs (not recorded which). V and J are TRBV6-2 or TRBV6-3 and TRBJ2-7, with a possible D match to TRBD2 (6 bases). For the CDR3, the DNA is TGTGCCGGCAGTCCCGGGGCGGGGTACGAGCAGTACTTC. This translates into CAGSPGAGYEQYF.